Listed below are T cell receptor beta chains from one sample, sequenced in a study of T cells in Graves' hyperthyroidism and ophthalmopathy. One entry per CDR3 protein results from TCRdb running MiXCR on the multiplex PCR reads. The sample holds 390,000 or so distinct CDR3 sequences, under 15% seen once. Sequencing input: blood. All receptors come from a man between 18 and 29 years old with Graves' ophthalmopathy. The CDR3 runs from the conserved cysteine through the conserved F or W. Fields, in order: J gene, D gene, clone size, V gene, CDR3 protein, CDR3 DNA. The D gene is left open where the match is weak. Some rows have no size entry. The others give once, few or many, or a class for an expanded clone.

J: TRBJ2-3; D: TRBD2; size: many; V: TRBV29-1; CDR3: CSADSGGSDTQYF; DNA: TGCAGCGCCGACTCGGGAGGATCAGATACGCAGTATTTT
J: TRBJ1-5; D: TRBD1; size: many; V: TRBV18; CDR3: CASSPGQDQPQHF; DNA: TGTGCCAGCTCACCAGGACAGGATCAGCCCCAGCATTTT
J: TRBJ2-5; D: -; size: many; V: TRBV11-2; CDR3: CASSRLADQETQYF; DNA: TGTGCCAGCAGCCGCCTGGCTGATCAAGAGACCCAGTACTTC
J: TRBJ1-5; D: -; size: many; V: TRBV7-9; CDR3: CASSLGPYNQPQHF; DNA: TGTGCCAGCAGCTTAGGTCCGTACAATCAGCCCCAGCATTTT
J: TRBJ2-7; D: TRBD1; size: few; V: TRBV12-5; CDR3: CASGWGQGYEQYF; DNA: TGTGCTAGTGGTTGGGGACAGGGTTACGAGCAGTACTTC
J: TRBJ2-3; D: TRBD2; size: many; V: TRBV6-2/TRBV6-3; CDR3: CASSPTLAGGVDTQYF; DNA: TGTGCCAGCAGTCCTACCCTAGCGGGGGGCGTGGATACGCAGTATTTT
J: TRBJ2-3; D: TRBD2; size: many; V: TRBV7-9; CDR3: CASSPSGGRTDTQYF; DNA: TGTGCCAGCAGCCCGAGCGGGGGACGCACAGATACGCAGTATTTT
J: TRBJ2-3; D: -; size: many; V: TRBV9; CDR3: CASSSRGELTDTQYF; DNA: TGTGCCAGCAGCTCGAGGGGTGAGCTCACAGATACGCAGTATTTT
J: TRBJ2-3; D: -; size: many; V: TRBV6-5; CDR3: CASSYRSGWGQYF; DNA: TGTGCCAGCAGTTACAGATCTGGATGGGGGCAGTATTTT
J: TRBJ2-3; D: TRBD1; size: many; V: TRBV6-1; CDR3: CASTTDRGTDTQYF; DNA: TGTGCCAGCACCACCGACAGGGGCACAGATACGCAGTATTTT
J: TRBJ2-7; D: TRBD2; size: many; V: TRBV7-9; CDR3: CASSLDGGASYEQYF; DNA: TGTGCCAGCAGCTTAGACGGGGGGGCGTCCTACGAGCAGTACTTC
J: TRBJ1-3; D: -; size: -; V: TRBV12-3/TRBV12-4; CDR3: CASSFITAGNTIYF; DNA: TGTGCCAGCAGTTTTATCACAGCTGGAAACACCATATATTTT
J: TRBJ2-1; D: TRBD1; size: -; V: TRBV6-9; CDR3: CASSYRGQGTYNEQFF; DNA: TGTGCCAGCAGTTACAGGGGACAGGGGACCTACAATGAGCAGTTCTTC
J: TRBJ2-3; D: -; size: many; V: TRBV11-2; CDR3: CASSYIQGTDTQYF; DNA: TGTGCCAGCAGCTATATACAGGGCACAGATACGCAGTATTTT
J: TRBJ2-3; D: TRBD2; size: many; V: TRBV7-9; CDR3: CASSWGLAGEDTQYF; DNA: TGTGCCAGCAGCTGGGGCCTAGCGGGAGAAGATACGCAGTATTTT
J: TRBJ1-2; D: -; size: few; V: TRBV7-9; CDR3: CASSGSPANYGYTF; DNA: TGTGCCAGCAGCGGCAGCCCAGCTAACTATGGCTACACCTTC
J: TRBJ2-7; D: -; size: many; V: TRBV6-1; CDR3: CASNEWETTYEQYF; DNA: TGTGCCAGCAACGAATGGGAGACTACCTACGAGCAGTACTTC
J: TRBJ2-1; D: TRBD1; size: many; V: TRBV5-4; CDR3: CARGERQGPNEQFF; DNA: TGTGCCAGGGGGGAGAGACAGGGCCCCAATGAGCAGTTCTTC
J: TRBJ2-1; D: TRBD2; size: many; V: TRBV5-1; CDR3: CASSLFGGGQNEQFF; DNA: TGCGCCAGCAGCTTGTTCGGCGGGGGGCAAAATGAGCAGTTCTTC
J: TRBJ2-1; D: -; size: few; V: TRBV29-1; CDR3: CSEIRGGLNNEQFF; DNA: TGCAGCGAGATCCGGGGAGGCCTCAACAATGAGCAGTTCTTC